The 5 T cell receptor beta chains below come from one sample, sequenced in a study of regulatory T cells in long-lasting Graves disease (dated by TCRdb to the early 2020s). The receptor library was made with multiplex PCR. The instrument given in TCRdb is Illumina HiSeq 4000. CDR3 regions were amplified by Arm-PCR with iRepertoire HTBI primers to construct TCR beta libraries. Using fastp at Q25 and MiXCR, TCRdb reprocessed the public reads and kept productive beta chains. Rows with one shared CDR3 protein collapse into an entry with the most common genes and DNA. The sample yields more than 450,000 distinct CDR3 sequences; 12% were counted once. The ten largest clones add up to almost 9% of the sample. The time point label, read with the paper, signifies: newly diagnosed GD, antithyroid drugs for less than 3 months. For both TCR sequencing and RNA sequencing, RNA was extracted from PBMCs using TRIzol.

These same data were also listed under a study on T cells in Graves' hyperthyroidism and ophthalmopathy.

The sample consisted of peripheral blood mononuclear cells (PBMCs), taken at new diagnosis, from a patient treated with antithyroid drugs. These TCRs come from a young woman with Graves disease. Donor details come from another sample of the same person, matched by shared clones.

The chain uses TRBV19 and TRBJ2-1, with 9 bases aligning to TRBD2. The trim removed 4 bases at V and 9 bases at J, leaving 16 bases unmatched. CDR3 length equals 17 residues. CDR1 and CDR2 (germline): LNHDA, SQIVND (reference sequence). For the CDR3, the DNA is TGTGCCAGTAGTACAGCGGGGGGACAGAATACCAGGGGTGAGCAGTTCTTC. Its translation: CASSTAGGQNTRGEQFF.

V gene TRBV6-5 combines with J gene TRBJ1-2; TRBD1 matches 8 bases. CDR1 and CDR2 (germline): MNHEY, SVGAGI. Trimming cost V 0 bases and J 4 bases; bases outside gene matches: 7. This CDR3 spans 16 amino acids. CDR3 amino acids: CASSYSDREETYGYTF. The CDR3 region has the DNA TGTGCCAGCAGTTACTCGGACAGGGAGGAAACCTATGGCTACACCTTC.

This clonotype came up many times. The V gene is TRBV15, the J gene TRBJ2-2; tentatively, D is TRBD1 (7 bases). This CDR3 region has 16 residues. Germline CDR1 LNHNV, CDR2 YYDKDF (reference sequence). V was trimmed by 0 bases and J by 5 bases, leaving 13 bases between them. The CDR3, as DNA: TGTGCCACCAGCAGAGATACGACAGGGAGGACCGGGGAGCTGTTTTTT. It is translated as CATSRDTTGRTGELFF.

This clonotype was counted only a few times. The rearrangement joins TRBV6-1 to TRBJ2-3; 7 bases match TRBD2. This CDR3 is 14 amino acids long. J gave up 8 bases and V 3 bases, and 8 bases lay outside the gene matches. CDR1 MNHNS and CDR2 SASEGT come from the germline V gene. CDR3 residues: CASSDGLGIGTQYF. As DNA, the CDR3 is TGTGCCAGCAGTGATGGACTAGGTATTGGTACGCAGTATTTT.

This clonotype was seen at least ten times. The V gene is TRBV13, the J gene TRBJ1-1, with D perhaps TRBD1 (6 bases). The CDR3 covers 13 residues. Trimming pared 7 bases from V and 10 bases from J, leaving 19 bases between. Per germline, CDR1 PRHDT and CDR2 FYEKMQ (reference sequence). This CDR3 reads CASTLTGTLIAFF. The CDR3 DNA reads TGTGCCAGCACCCTCACAGGGACCCTGATAGCTTTCTTT.